This is a list of T cell receptor beta chains from one sample in a study of blood T cell repertoires in COVID-19. Assay: immunoSEQ multiplex PCR; the TCRdb copy retains only in-frame clones and omits some. This table holds some 500,000 clones, 85% to 90% found once. Sequencing was carried out using peripheral blood. The receptors derive from a woman aged 45-65 years with COVID-19, enrolled during active disease. The CDR3 runs from the conserved cysteine through the conserved F or W. Fields, in order: J gene, V gene, clone size, D gene, CDR3 protein, CDR3 DNA. A D gene is named only where the DNA matches it firmly. Clone size, where shown, is once, few, many, or a class for clones that have expanded.

J gene: TRBJ2-2
V gene: TRBV7-7
clone size: .
D gene: .
CDR3 protein: CASSLAGPPSGGELFF
CDR3 DNA: TGTGCCAGCAGCTTAGCGGGCCCCCCGTCCGGCGGGGAGCTGTTTTTT

J gene: TRBJ2-7
V gene: TRBV5-1
clone size: .
D gene: TRBD2
CDR3 protein: CASSPSRGVSYEQYF
CDR3 DNA: TGCGCCAGCAGCCCGAGCCGGGGGGTATCCTACGAGCAGTACTTC

J gene: TRBJ1-1
V gene: TRBV9
clone size: .
D gene: .
CDR3 protein: CASSVEGIMNTEAFF
CDR3 DNA: TGTGCCAGCAGCGTAGAGGGGATCATGAACACTGAAGCTTTCTTT

J gene: TRBJ1-1
V gene: TRBV10-3
clone size: .
D gene: .
CDR3 protein: CATGQPNTEAFF
CDR3 DNA: TGTGCCACTGGACAGCCGAACACTGAAGCTTTCTTT

J gene: TRBJ2-6
V gene: TRBV5-1
clone size: .
D gene: .
CDR3 protein: CASSLAGSGANVLTF
CDR3 DNA: TGCGCCAGCAGCTTGGCCGGGTCTGGGGCCAACGTCCTGACTTTC

J gene: TRBJ2-2
V gene: TRBV19
clone size: .
D gene: .
CDR3 protein: CASSARAAPNTGELFF
CDR3 DNA: TGTGCCAGTAGTGCCAGGGCCGCCCCTAACACCGGGGAGCTGTTTTTT

J gene: TRBJ1-1
V gene: TRBV2
clone size: .
D gene: .
CDR3 protein: CASSRDTTEAFF
CDR3 DNA: TGTGCCAGCAGTAGAGACACCACTGAAGCTTTCTTT

J gene: TRBJ2-1
V gene: TRBV19
clone size: .
D gene: TRBD2
CDR3 protein: CASSPSGGEQFF
CDR3 DNA: TGTGCCAGTAGCCCTAGCGGGGGTGAGCAGTTCTTC

J gene: TRBJ1-4
V gene: TRBV4-2
clone size: .
D gene: TRBD1
CDR3 protein: CASSHPTGRGDEKLFF
CDR3 DNA: TGTGCCAGCAGCCATCCGACAGGGCGAGGAGATGAAAAACTGTTTTTT

J gene: TRBJ2-7
V gene: TRBV2
clone size: .
D gene: TRBD2
CDR3 protein: CATATSGFLEQYF
CDR3 DNA: TGTGCCACCGCTACTAGCGGGTTCTTGGAGCAGTACTTC

J gene: TRBJ2-7
V gene: TRBV12-5
clone size: .
D gene: .
CDR3 protein: CASGLAGTVRGEQYF
CDR3 DNA: TGTGCTAGTGGTTTGGCCGGGACAGTACGGGGGGAGCAGTACTTC

J gene: TRBJ2-5
V gene: TRBV3-1/TRBV3-2
clone size: .
D gene: TRBD2
CDR3 protein: CASSQASGGARETQYF
CDR3 DNA: TGTGCCAGCAGCCAGGCTAGCGGGGGGGCGAGAGAGACCCAGTACTTC

J gene: TRBJ1-2
V gene: TRBV6-6
clone size: few
D gene: .
CDR3 protein: CASSYLEGRGYTF
CDR3 DNA: TGTGCCAGCAGTTACTTAGAGGGTCGGGGCTACACCTTC

J gene: TRBJ2-2
V gene: TRBV9
clone size: .
D gene: .
CDR3 protein: CASSVAGHPNTGELFF
CDR3 DNA: TGTGCCAGCAGCGTAGCCGGACACCCTAACACCGGGGAGCTGTTTTTT

J gene: TRBJ1-1
V gene: TRBV29-1
clone size: .
D gene: TRBD1
CDR3 protein: CSVGGRGLTEAFF
CDR3 DNA: TGCAGCGTTGGTGGCAGGGGGCTAACTGAAGCTTTCTTT

J gene: TRBJ2-3
V gene: TRBV10-2
clone size: .
D gene: .
CDR3 protein: CASSGRESQTSTDTQYF
CDR3 DNA: TGCGCCAGCAGTGGAAGAGAAAGCCAAACCAGCACAGATACGCAGTATTTT

J gene: TRBJ2-3
V gene: TRBV3-1/TRBV3-2
clone size: .
D gene: TRBD1
CDR3 protein: CASSRQGQGNIDTQYF
CDR3 DNA: TGTGCCAGCAGCCGCCAAGGACAGGGTAATATCGATACGCAGTATTTT

J gene: TRBJ2-3
V gene: TRBV7-9
clone size: .
D gene: .
CDR3 protein: CASSELVHTQYF
CDR3 DNA: TGTGCCAGCAGCGAACTAGTCCATACGCAGTATTTT

J gene: TRBJ1-4
V gene: TRBV19
clone size: many
D gene: .
CDR3 protein: CASSPQSGRGEKLFF
CDR3 DNA: TGTGCCAGTAGTCCCCAATCGGGGCGGGGTGAAAAACTGTTTTTT

J gene: TRBJ2-3
V gene: TRBV4-1
clone size: .
D gene: .
CDR3 protein: CASSQLADSSTDTQYF
CDR3 DNA: TGCGCCAGCAGCCAGTTAGCGGATTCTAGCACAGATACGCAGTATTTT

J gene: TRBJ1-6
V gene: TRBV5-1
clone size: .
D gene: TRBD1
CDR3 protein: CASSLDTPGGAGGSPLHF
CDR3 DNA: TGCGCCAGCAGCTTGGATACTCCAGGGGGCGCAGGTGGATCACCCCTCCACTTT

J gene: TRBJ1-2
V gene: TRBV5-1
clone size: .
D gene: TRBD1
CDR3 protein: CASSLTGGEGYTF
CDR3 DNA: TGCGCCAGCAGCTTGACAGGGGGCGAGGGCTACACCTTC

J gene: TRBJ2-7
V gene: TRBV27
clone size: .
D gene: .
CDR3 protein: CASSLLPGPLIEVYEQYF
CDR3 DNA: TGTGCCAGCAGTTTATTACCAGGCCCCCTCATTGAAGTCTACGAGCAGTACTTC

J gene: TRBJ1-2
V gene: TRBV24-1
clone size: once
D gene: TRBD1
CDR3 protein: CATSDGDRDYGYTF
CDR3 DNA: TGTGCCACCAGTGATGGGGACAGAGACTATGGCTACACCTTC

J gene: TRBJ1-2
V gene: TRBV19
clone size: .
D gene: .
CDR3 protein: CASTTPVIKSGYGYTF
CDR3 DNA: TGTGCCAGTACCACTCCAGTCATCAAGTCGGGGTATGGCTACACCTTC

J gene: TRBJ1-1
V gene: TRBV4-1
clone size: .
D gene: .
CDR3 protein: CASSQELTGRLTEAFF
CDR3 DNA: TGCGCCAGCAGCCAAGAATTAACAGGCCGGTTGACTGAAGCTTTCTTT

J gene: TRBJ1-6
V gene: TRBV30
clone size: .
D gene: .
CDR3 protein: CAWSPDSNSPLHF
CDR3 DNA: TGTGCCTGGAGCCCCGACAGTAATTCACCCCTCCACTTT

J gene: TRBJ2-1
V gene: TRBV6-6
clone size: few
D gene: TRBD1
CDR3 protein: CASSRLGQGKYNEQFF
CDR3 DNA: TGTGCCAGCAGTCGCCTCGGACAGGGGAAGTACAATGAGCAGTTCTTC

J gene: TRBJ1-1
V gene: TRBV10-3
clone size: .
D gene: .
CDR3 protein: CAISELASDTEAFF
CDR3 DNA: TGTGCCATCAGTGAACTCGCGTCGGACACTGAAGCTTTCTTT

J gene: TRBJ2-7
V gene: TRBV11-1
clone size: .
D gene: .
CDR3 protein: CASSFPPRGEQYF
CDR3 DNA: TGTGCCAGCAGCTTTCCCCCCCGGGGGGAGCAGTACTTC

J gene: TRBJ1-5
V gene: TRBV7-2
clone size: .
D gene: .
CDR3 protein: CASSLQQGWDQPQHF
CDR3 DNA: TGTGCCAGCAGCTTACAACAGGGATGGGATCAGCCCCAGCATTTT

J gene: TRBJ2-5
V gene: TRBV2
clone size: once
D gene: .
CDR3 protein: CASSDYQETQYF
CDR3 DNA: TGTGCCAGCAGTGACTACCAAGAGACCCAGTACTTC

J gene: TRBJ2-2
V gene: TRBV4-1
clone size: .
D gene: .
CDR3 protein: CASSQENSGELFF
CDR3 DNA: TGCGCCAGCAGCCAAGAAAATAGCGGGGAGCTGTTTTTT

J gene: TRBJ2-1
V gene: TRBV12-3/TRBV12-4
clone size: .
D gene: .
CDR3 protein: CASLWGGYNEQFF
CDR3 DNA: TGTGCCAGCCTATGGGGAGGTTACAATGAGCAGTTCTTC

J gene: TRBJ1-4
V gene: TRBV3-1/TRBV3-2
clone size: .
D gene: .
CDR3 protein: CASSPGRTPTNEKLFF
CDR3 DNA: TGTGCCAGCAGCCCGGGGAGAACCCCAACTAATGAAAAACTGTTTTTT

J gene: TRBJ2-7
V gene: TRBV2
clone size: .
D gene: .
CDR3 protein: CASTDRDTSSYEQYF
CDR3 DNA: TGTGCCAGCACCGACCGGGACACCAGCTCCTACGAGCAGTACTTC

J gene: TRBJ1-2
V gene: TRBV24-1
clone size: .
D gene: .
CDR3 protein: CATSDLDTFYGYTF
CDR3 DNA: TGTGCCACCAGTGATTTAGACACCTTCTATGGCTACACCTTC

J gene: TRBJ1-3
V gene: TRBV6-5
clone size: .
D gene: .
CDR3 protein: CASSRAGDTIYF
CDR3 DNA: TGTGCCAGCAGCCGGGCCGGGGACACCATATATTTT

J gene: TRBJ2-5
V gene: TRBV3-1/TRBV3-2
clone size: .
D gene: .
CDR3 protein: CASSQGMVAEGQYF
CDR3 DNA: TGTGCCAGCAGCCAAGGCATGGTCGCAGAGGGCCAGTACTTC

J gene: TRBJ1-5
V gene: TRBV19
clone size: .
D gene: .
CDR3 protein: CASSRGNSNQPQHF
CDR3 DNA: TGTGCCAGTAGTAGAGGGAATAGCAATCAGCCCCAGCATTTT

J gene: TRBJ1-4
V gene: TRBV28
clone size: .
D gene: .
CDR3 protein: CASTSVATNEKLFF
CDR3 DNA: TGTGCCAGCACTTCAGTTGCAACTAATGAAAAACTGTTTTTT